This T cell receptor (beta chain) was observed in a study of T cell repertoires in cytomegalovirus infection. Study-wide results and caveats: Frequencies of public TCR beta families were cumulated, and this identified carriers of CMV plus the relevant HLA.

V was trimmed by 3 bases and J by 0 bases, leaving 9 bases between them. Germline CDR1 is GTSNPN and CDR2 is SVGIG (reference sequence). The CDR3 consists of 15 residues. TCRdb called the reads again in MiXCR, with one record for every CDR3 protein. Of under 100,000 distinct CDR3 sequences in the sample, around 3.4% were seen once. This clonotype was seen at least ten times. No antigen is known for it. The sample was PBMCs. The chain is built from TRBV30 and TRBJ1-6; D gene ambiguous. The clonotype was recovered from a human donor in good health (CMV status not recorded). Some clones in this sample may be carry-over from other donors' samples. CDR3 in DNA: TGTGCCTGGAGGGCAGCGAGCTCCTATAATTCACCCCTCCACTTT. Translation gives CAWRAASSYNSPLHF.